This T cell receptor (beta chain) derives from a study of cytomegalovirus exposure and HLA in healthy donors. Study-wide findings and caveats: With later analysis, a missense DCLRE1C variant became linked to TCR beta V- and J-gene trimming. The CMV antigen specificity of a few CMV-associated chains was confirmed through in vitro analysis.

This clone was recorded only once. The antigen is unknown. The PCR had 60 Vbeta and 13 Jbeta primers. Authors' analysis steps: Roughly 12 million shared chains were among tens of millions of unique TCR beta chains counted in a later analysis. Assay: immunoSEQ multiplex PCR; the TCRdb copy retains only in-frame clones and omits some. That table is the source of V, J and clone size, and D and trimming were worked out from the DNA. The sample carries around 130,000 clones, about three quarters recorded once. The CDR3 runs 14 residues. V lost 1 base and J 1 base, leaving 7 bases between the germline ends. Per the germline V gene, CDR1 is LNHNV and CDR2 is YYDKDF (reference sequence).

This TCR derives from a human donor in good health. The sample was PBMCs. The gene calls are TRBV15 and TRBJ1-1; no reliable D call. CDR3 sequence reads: CATSRVAGNTEAFF. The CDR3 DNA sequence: TGTGCCACCAGCAGAGTTGCGGGGAACACTGAAGCTTTCTTT.